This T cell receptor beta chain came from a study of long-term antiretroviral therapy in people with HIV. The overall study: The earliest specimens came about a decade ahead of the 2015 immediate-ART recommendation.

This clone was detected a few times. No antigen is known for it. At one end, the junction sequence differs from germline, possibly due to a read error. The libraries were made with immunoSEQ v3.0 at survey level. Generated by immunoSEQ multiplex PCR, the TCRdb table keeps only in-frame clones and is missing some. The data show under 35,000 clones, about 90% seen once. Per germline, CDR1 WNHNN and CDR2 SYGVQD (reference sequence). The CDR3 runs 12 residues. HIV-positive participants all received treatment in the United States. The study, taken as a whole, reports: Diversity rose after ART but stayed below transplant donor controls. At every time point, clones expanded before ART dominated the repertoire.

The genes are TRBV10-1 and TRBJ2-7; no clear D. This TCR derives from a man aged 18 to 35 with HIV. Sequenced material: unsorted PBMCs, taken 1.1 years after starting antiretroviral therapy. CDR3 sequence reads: CASSEDSSEQYF. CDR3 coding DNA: TGCGCCAGCAGTGAAGACTCCTCCGAGCAGTACTTC.